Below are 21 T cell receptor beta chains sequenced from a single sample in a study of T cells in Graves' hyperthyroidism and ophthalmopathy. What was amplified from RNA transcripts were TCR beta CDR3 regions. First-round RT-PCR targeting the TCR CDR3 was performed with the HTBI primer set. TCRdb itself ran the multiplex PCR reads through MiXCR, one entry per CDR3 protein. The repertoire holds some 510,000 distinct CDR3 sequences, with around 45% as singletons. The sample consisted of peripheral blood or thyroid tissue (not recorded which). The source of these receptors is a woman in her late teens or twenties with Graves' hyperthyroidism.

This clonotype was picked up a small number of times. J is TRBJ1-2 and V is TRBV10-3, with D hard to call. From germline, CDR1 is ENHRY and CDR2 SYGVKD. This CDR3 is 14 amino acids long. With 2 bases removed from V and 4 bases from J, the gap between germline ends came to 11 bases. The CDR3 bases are TGTGCCATCAGTGAGACGAAGATTTTCTATGGCTACACCTTC. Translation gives CAISETKIFYGYTF.

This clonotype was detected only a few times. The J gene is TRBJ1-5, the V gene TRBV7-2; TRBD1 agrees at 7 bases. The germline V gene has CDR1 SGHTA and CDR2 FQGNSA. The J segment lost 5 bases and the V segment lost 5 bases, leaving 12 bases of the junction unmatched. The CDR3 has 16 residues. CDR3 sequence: CASSAATGRHDQPQHF. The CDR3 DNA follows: TGTGCCAGCAGCGCTGCGACAGGGAGGCACGATCAGCCCCAGCATTTT. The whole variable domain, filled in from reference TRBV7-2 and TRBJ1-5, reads GAGVSQSPSNKVTEKGKDVELRCDPISGHTALYWYRQSLGQGLEFLIYFQGNSAPDKSGLPSDRFSAERTGGSVSTLTIQRTQQEDSAVYLCASSAATGRHDQPQHFGDGTRLSIL.

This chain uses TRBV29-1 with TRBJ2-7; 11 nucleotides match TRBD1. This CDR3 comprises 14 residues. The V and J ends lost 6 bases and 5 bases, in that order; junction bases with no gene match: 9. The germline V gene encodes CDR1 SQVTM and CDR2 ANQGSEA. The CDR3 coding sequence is TGCAGCGTGGACAGGGGGCACCGCCGCGACGAGCAGTACTTC. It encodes CSVDRGHRRDEQYF.

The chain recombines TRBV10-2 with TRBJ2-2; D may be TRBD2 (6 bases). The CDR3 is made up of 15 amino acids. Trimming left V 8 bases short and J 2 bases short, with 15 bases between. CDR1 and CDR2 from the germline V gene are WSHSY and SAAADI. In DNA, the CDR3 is TGCGCCAGCGGATCCGGGACTTCCAACACCGGGGAGCTGTTTTTT. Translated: CASGSGTSNTGELFF.

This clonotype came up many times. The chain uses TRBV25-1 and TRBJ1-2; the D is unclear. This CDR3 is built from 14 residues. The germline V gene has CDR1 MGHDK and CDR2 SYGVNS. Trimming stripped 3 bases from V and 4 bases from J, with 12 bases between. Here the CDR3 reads CASSEEGPAYGYTF. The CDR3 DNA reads TGTGCCAGCAGTGAGGAGGGTCCCGCCTATGGCTACACCTTC.

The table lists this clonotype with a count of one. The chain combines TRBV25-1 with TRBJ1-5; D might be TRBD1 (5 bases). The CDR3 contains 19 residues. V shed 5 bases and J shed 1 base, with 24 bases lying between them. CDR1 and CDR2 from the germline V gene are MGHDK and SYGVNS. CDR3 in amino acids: CASSLGPALQGQSNQPQHF. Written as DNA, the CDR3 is TGTGCCAGCAGTTTAGGGCCCGCCCTCCAGGGCCAGAGCAATCAGCCCCAGCATTTT.

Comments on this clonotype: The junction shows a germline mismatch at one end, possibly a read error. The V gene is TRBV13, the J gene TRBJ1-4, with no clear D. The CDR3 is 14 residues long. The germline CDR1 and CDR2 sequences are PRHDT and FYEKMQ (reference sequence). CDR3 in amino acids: CASSLRAEHEKLLF. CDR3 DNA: TGTGCCAGCAGTTTAAGGGCAGAGCATGAAAAACTGCTTTTT.

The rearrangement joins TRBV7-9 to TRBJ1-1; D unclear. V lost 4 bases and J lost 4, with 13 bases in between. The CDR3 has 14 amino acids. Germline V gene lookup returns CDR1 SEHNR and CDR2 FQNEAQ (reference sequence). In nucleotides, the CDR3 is TGTGCCAGCAGCTCACCGGTAAACAGCACTGAAGCTTTCTTT. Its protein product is CASSSPVNSTEAFF.

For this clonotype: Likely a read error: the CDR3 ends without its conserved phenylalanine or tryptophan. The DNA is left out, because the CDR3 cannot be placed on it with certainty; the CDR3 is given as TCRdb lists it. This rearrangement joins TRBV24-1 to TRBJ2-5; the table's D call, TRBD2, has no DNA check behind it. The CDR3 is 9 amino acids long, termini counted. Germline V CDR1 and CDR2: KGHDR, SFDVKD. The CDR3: CATSDPGTS.

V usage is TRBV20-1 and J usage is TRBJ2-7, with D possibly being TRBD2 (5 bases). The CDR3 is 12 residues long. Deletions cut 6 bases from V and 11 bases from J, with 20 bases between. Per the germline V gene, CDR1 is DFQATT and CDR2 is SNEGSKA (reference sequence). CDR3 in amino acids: CSAPRSGIVEYF. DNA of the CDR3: TGCAGTGCCCCGAGATCGGGGATCGTAGAGTACTTC.

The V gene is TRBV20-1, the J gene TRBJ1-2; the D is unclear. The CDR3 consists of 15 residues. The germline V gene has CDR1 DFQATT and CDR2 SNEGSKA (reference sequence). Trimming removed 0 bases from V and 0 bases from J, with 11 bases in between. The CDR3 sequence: CSARDPLAANYGYTF. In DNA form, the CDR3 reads TGCAGTGCTAGAGATCCGCTGGCGGCTAACTATGGCTACACCTTC.

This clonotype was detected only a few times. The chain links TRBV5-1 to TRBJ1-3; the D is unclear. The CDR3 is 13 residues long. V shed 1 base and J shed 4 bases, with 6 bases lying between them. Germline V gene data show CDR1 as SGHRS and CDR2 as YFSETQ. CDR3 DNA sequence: TGCGCCAGCAGCTTGATTGGCGGAAACACCATATATTTT. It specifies CASSLIGGNTIYF.

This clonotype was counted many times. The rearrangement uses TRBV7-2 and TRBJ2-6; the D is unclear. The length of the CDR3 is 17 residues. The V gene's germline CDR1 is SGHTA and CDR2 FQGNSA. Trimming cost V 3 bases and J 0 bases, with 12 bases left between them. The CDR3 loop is CASSFALSSSGANVLTF. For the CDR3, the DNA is TGTGCCAGCAGCTTCGCCCTATCGAGCTCTGGGGCCAACGTCCTGACTTTC.

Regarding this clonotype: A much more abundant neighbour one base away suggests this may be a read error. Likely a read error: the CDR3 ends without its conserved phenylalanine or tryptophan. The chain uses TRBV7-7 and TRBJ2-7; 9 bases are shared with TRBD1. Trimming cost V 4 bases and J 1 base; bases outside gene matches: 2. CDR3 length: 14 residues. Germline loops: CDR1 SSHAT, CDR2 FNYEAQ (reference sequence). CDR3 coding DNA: TGTGCCAGCAGCTCCGGGACAGGGTCCTACGAGCAGTACCTC. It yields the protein CASSSGTGSYEQYL.

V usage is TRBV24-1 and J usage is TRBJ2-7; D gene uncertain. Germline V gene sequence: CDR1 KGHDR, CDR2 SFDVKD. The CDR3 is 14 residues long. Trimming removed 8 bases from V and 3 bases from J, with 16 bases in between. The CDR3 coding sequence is TGTGCCACCACCGATGGGGTTATGGGCTACGAGCAGTACTTC. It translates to CATTDGVMGYEQYF.

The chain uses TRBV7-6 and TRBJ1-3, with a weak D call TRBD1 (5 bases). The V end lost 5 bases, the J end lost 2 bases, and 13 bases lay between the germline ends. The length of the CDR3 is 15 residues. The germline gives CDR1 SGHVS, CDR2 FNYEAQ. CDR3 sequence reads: CASSPTGSPGNTIYF. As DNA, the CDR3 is TGTGCCAGCAGCCCCACAGGATCCCCTGGAAACACCATATATTTT.

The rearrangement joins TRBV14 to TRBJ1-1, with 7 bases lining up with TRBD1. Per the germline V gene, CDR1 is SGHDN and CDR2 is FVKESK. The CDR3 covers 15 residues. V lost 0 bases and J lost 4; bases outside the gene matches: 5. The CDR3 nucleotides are TGTGCCAGCAGCCAAGAAACGAGGGGGCTCACTGAAGCTTTCTTT. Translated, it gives CASSQETRGLTEAFF.

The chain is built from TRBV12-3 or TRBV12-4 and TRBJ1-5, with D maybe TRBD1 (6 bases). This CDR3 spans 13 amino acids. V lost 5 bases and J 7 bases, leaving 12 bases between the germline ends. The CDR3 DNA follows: TGTGCCAGCAGTCTACAGGGCACCCAGCCCCAGCATTTT. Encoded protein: CASSLQGTQPQHF.

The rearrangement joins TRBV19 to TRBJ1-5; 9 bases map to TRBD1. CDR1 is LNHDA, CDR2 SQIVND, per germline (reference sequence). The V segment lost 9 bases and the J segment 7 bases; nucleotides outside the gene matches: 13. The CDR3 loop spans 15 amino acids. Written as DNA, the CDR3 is TGTGCCAGCAGTCGAAACACAGGGGGCGCGCAGCCCCAGCATTTT. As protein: CASSRNTGGAQPQHF.

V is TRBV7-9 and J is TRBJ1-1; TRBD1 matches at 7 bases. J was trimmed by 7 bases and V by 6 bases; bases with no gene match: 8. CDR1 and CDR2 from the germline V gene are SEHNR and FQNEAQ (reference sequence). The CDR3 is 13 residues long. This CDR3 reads CASREGGFSEAFF. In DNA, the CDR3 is TGTGCCAGCAGGGAAGGGGGCTTCAGTGAAGCTTTCTTT. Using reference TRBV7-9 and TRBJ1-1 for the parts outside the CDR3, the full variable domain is DTGVSQNPRHKITKRGQNVTFRCDPISEHNRLYWYRQTLGQGPEFLTYFQNEAQLEKSRLLSDRFSAERPKGSFSTLEIQRTEQGDSAMYLCASREGGFSEAFFGQGTRLTVV.

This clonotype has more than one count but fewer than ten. As DNA, the CDR3 is TGCAGCGTTGGCGGATCCTCCTACGAGCAGTACTTC. Protein product: CSVGGSSYEQYF. The chain combines TRBV29-1 with TRBJ2-7; no reliable D call. The V gene's germline CDR1 is SQVTM and CDR2 ANQGSEA. Trimming took off 4 bases at V and 0 bases at J, with 7 bases between the two ends. The CDR3 totals 12 residues.